A selection of T cell receptor beta chains follows, all from one sample in a study of blood T cell repertoires in COVID-19. Assay used: immunoSEQ multiplex PCR; TCRdb lists only in-frame clones, some missing. The sample has 400,000 to 450,000 clones; about 89% are singletons. The sequencing input was peripheral blood. Receptors were obtained from a woman between 40 and 50 years old with COVID-19, enrolled during active disease. CDR3s include the opening cysteine and the closing phenylalanine or tryptophan. D genes are given only for firm matches. Only some rows state a clone size, as once, few, many or a class for expanded clones.

clone size: NA
CDR3 length: 16
V gene: TRBV18
J gene: TRBJ2-7
D gene: TRBD2
CDR3 protein: CASSPVPSGLSYEQYF
CDR3 DNA: TGTGCCAGCTCACCCGTGCCTAGCGGACTCTCCTACGAGCAGTACTTC

clone size: NA
CDR3 length: 15
V gene: TRBV7-9
J gene: TRBJ2-7
D gene: TRBD2
CDR3 protein: CASSPGRGDYYEQYF
CDR3 DNA: TGTGCCAGCAGCCCCGGAAGAGGGGACTACTACGAGCAGTACTTC

clone size: NA
CDR3 length: 13
V gene: TRBV3-1/TRBV3-2
J gene: TRBJ1-6
D gene: NA
CDR3 protein: CASSQRQPFPLHF
CDR3 DNA: TGTGCCAGCAGCCAGCGGCAGCCATTCCCCCTCCACTTT

clone size: once
CDR3 length: 16
V gene: TRBV20-1
J gene: TRBJ1-5
D gene: TRBD1
CDR3 protein: CSASLRPTGGNQPQHF
CDR3 DNA: TGCAGTGCTAGTCTCCGCCCGACAGGGGGCAATCAGCCCCAGCATTTT

clone size: NA
CDR3 length: 15
V gene: TRBV19
J gene: TRBJ1-5
D gene: NA
CDR3 protein: CASQGPNYSNQPQHF
CDR3 DNA: TGTGCCTCCCAAGGTCCGAACTATAGCAATCAGCCCCAGCATTTT

clone size: NA
CDR3 length: 14
V gene: TRBV27
J gene: TRBJ2-7
D gene: TRBD2
CDR3 protein: CASSFTIPGGEQYF
CDR3 DNA: TGTGCCAGCAGTTTCACCATACCGGGGGGCGAGCAGTACTTC

clone size: NA
CDR3 length: 19
V gene: TRBV28
J gene: TRBJ1-5
D gene: TRBD1
CDR3 protein: CASSLGLIPGQGMGQPQHF
CDR3 DNA: TGTGCCAGCAGTTTAGGGTTGATTCCGGGACAGGGGATGGGACAGCCCCAGCATTTT

clone size: NA
CDR3 length: 14
V gene: TRBV28
J gene: TRBJ1-2
D gene: NA
CDR3 protein: CASSRDTANYGYTF
CDR3 DNA: TGTGCCAGCAGTAGAGACACTGCTAACTATGGCTACACCTTC

clone size: NA
CDR3 length: 16
V gene: TRBV28
J gene: TRBJ1-5
D gene: TRBD1
CDR3 protein: CASTKQGAGSNQPQHF
CDR3 DNA: TGTGCCAGCACCAAACAGGGGGCAGGGAGCAATCAGCCCCAGCATTTT

clone size: NA
CDR3 length: 14
V gene: TRBV7-9
J gene: TRBJ2-5
D gene: NA
CDR3 protein: CASSGDRLEETQYF
CDR3 DNA: TGTGCCAGCAGCGGGGACAGACTAGAGGAGACCCAGTACTTC

clone size: NA
CDR3 length: 14
V gene: TRBV6-5
J gene: TRBJ2-7
D gene: TRBD1
CDR3 protein: CASTPGDRAHEQYF
CDR3 DNA: TGTGCCAGCACCCCGGGGGACAGGGCCCACGAGCAGTACTTC

clone size: NA
CDR3 length: 15
V gene: TRBV4-3
J gene: TRBJ1-2
D gene: NA
CDR3 protein: CASSQTGLGGYGYTF
CDR3 DNA: TGCGCCAGCAGCCAAACAGGGCTGGGCGGGTATGGCTACACCTTC

clone size: NA
CDR3 length: 16
V gene: TRBV27
J gene: TRBJ1-4
D gene: NA
CDR3 protein: CASSSNRVATNEKLFF
CDR3 DNA: TGTGCCAGCAGTTCCAATAGAGTTGCAACTAATGAAAAACTGTTTTTT

clone size: once
CDR3 length: 18
V gene: TRBV7-2
J gene: TRBJ2-3
D gene: TRBD2
CDR3 protein: CASSRRTSGVFSTDTQYF
CDR3 DNA: TGTGCCAGCAGCCGGAGGACTAGCGGGGTTTTTAGCACAGATACGCAGTATTTT

clone size: NA
CDR3 length: 14
V gene: TRBV19
J gene: TRBJ1-5
D gene: TRBD1
CDR3 protein: CASSTTGAVLPQHF
CDR3 DNA: TGTGCCAGTAGTACCACAGGGGCCGTTTTGCCCCAGCATTTT

clone size: NA
CDR3 length: 15
V gene: TRBV27
J gene: TRBJ2-1
D gene: TRBD2
CDR3 protein: CASSPRLAGGSEQFF
CDR3 DNA: TGTGCCAGCAGTCCAAGACTAGCGGGAGGTAGTGAGCAGTTCTTC

clone size: NA
CDR3 length: 13
V gene: TRBV2
J gene: TRBJ1-2
D gene: TRBD1
CDR3 protein: CASHRGTNYGYTF
CDR3 DNA: TGTGCCAGCCACAGGGGTACTAACTATGGCTACACCTTC

clone size: NA
CDR3 length: 15
V gene: TRBV2
J gene: TRBJ1-4
D gene: TRBD1
CDR3 protein: CASRYTGGAEEKLFF
CDR3 DNA: TGTGCCAGCAGGTACACAGGGGGCGCAGAGGAAAAACTGTTTTTT

clone size: NA
CDR3 length: 13
V gene: TRBV7-6
J gene: TRBJ2-7
D gene: NA
CDR3 protein: CASSRGNGNEQYF
CDR3 DNA: TGTGCCAGCAGCAGGGGTAATGGGAACGAGCAGTACTTC